One sample yielded the 6 T cell receptor beta chains listed below, sequenced in a study of cytomegalovirus exposure and HLA in healthy donors. Primers included in the PCR were 60 Vbeta and 13 Jbeta primers. Profiled with immunoSEQ multiplex PCR; TCRdb holds only in-frame clones, not every one. The sample contains approximately 120,000 clones, around 78% of which appear only once. Sequencing input: PBMCs. The receptors stem from a man aged 18-30 years in good health and CMV-seropositive.

V is TRBV2 and J is TRBJ2-1; a weak D match, TRBD2 (6 bases). The CDR3 runs 15 residues. The germline gives CDR1 SNHLY, CDR2 FYNNEI. Trimming stripped 0 bases from V and 3 bases from J, with 9 bases between. The CDR3 bases are TGTGCCAGCAGTGAAGCGATTAGCGGCTACAATGAGCAGTTCTTC. This codes for CASSEAISGYNEQFF. The full variable domain, with the rest looked up from reference TRBV2 and TRBJ2-1, is EPEVTQTPSHQVTQMGQEVILRCVPISNHLYFYWYRQILGQKVEFLVSFYNNEISEKSEIFDDQFSVERPDGSNFTLKIRSTKLEDSAMYFCASSEAISGYNEQFFGPGTRLTVL.

The CDR3 reads CASIDLLNTEAFF. As DNA, the CDR3 is TGTGCCAGTATCGACTTGTTAAACACTGAAGCTTTCTTT. This rearrangement joins TRBV2 to TRBJ1-1; D remains ambiguous. V lost 9 bases, J lost 2 bases, and 13 bases lay in between. The CDR3 runs to 13 residues. Germline-derived CDR1 and CDR2 are SNHLY and FYNNEI. Full variable domain (rest looked up from reference TRBV2 and TRBJ1-1): EPEVTQTPSHQVTQMGQEVILRCVPISNHLYFYWYRQILGQKVEFLVSFYNNEISEKSEIFDDQFSVERPDGSNFTLKIRSTKLEDSAMYFCASIDLLNTEAFFGQGTRLTVV.

The DNA for the CDR3 is TGTGCCAGCAGCGGGATGAACACTGAAGCTTTCTTT. Protein sequence: CASSGMNTEAFF. The V gene is TRBV6-6, the J gene TRBJ1-1; D is unclear. V lost 6 bases to trimming and J lost 0 bases, with 5 bases between them. This CDR3 has 12 amino acids. Germline assignment: CDR1 MNHNY and CDR2 SVGAGI (reference sequence).

The rearrangement uses TRBV7-9 and TRBJ1-1; 7 bases are a match to TRBD1. This CDR3 is built from 15 residues. Germline loops: CDR1 SEHNR, CDR2 FQNEAQ (reference sequence). Trimming at V came to 0 bases and at J to 0 bases, leaving 1 base not matched to a gene. In DNA, the CDR3 is TGTGCCAGCAGCTTAGCGGGGACAGTGAACACTGAAGCTTTCTTT. This gives the protein CASSLAGTVNTEAFF. Based on the CDR3 plus reference TRBV7-9 and TRBJ1-1, the full variable domain is DTGVSQNPRHKITKRGQNVTFRCDPISEHNRLYWYRQTLGQGPEFLTYFQNEAQLEKSRLLSDRFSAERPKGSFSTLEIQRTEQGDSAMYLCASSLAGTVNTEAFFGQGTRLTVV.

CDR3 sequence (DNA): TGTGCAAGTCTCATCAGGGGGTATTCCTACGAGCAGTACTTC. Its translation is CASLIRGYSYEQYF. The genes are TRBV12-2 and TRBJ2-7; TRBD1, as called in the table, went unchecked against the DNA. TRBV12-2 represents a pseudogene. This CDR3 comprises 14 residues.

The chain is built from TRBV10-3 and TRBJ2-1, with D tentatively TRBD2 (6 bases). Trimming took 6 bases from V and 0 from J, leaving 12 bases between them. Germline V gene lookup returns CDR1 ENHRY and CDR2 SYGVKD. This CDR3 region has 15 residues. CDR3 amino acids: CAIRLAESSYNEQFF. The CDR3 DNA sequence: TGTGCCATCAGATTAGCGGAGAGCTCCTACAATGAGCAGTTCTTC.